A single sample is the source of the 21 T cell receptor beta chains below, sequenced in a study of T cell repertoires in ileal Crohn's disease. Some clones are missing from TCRdb's copy, which holds only in-frame ones; the method was immunoSEQ multiplex PCR. The table shows 14,000 or so clones, with around three quarters occurring only once. The specimen was ileal tissue. The receptor source for this set is an adult with Crohn's disease.

This clone was observed once. The V gene is TRBV28, the J gene TRBJ1-6; 8 nucleotides line up with TRBD1. The CDR3 is 16 residues long. Germline trimming cut 2 bases from V and 8 bases from J; bases unmatched to any gene: 8. CDR1 is MDHEN and CDR2 is SYDVKM in the germline V gene. CDR3 DNA: TGTGCCAGCAGTTTACCTCTGACAGGGGCTGATTCACCCCTCCACTTT. As protein: CASSLPLTGADSPLHF.

The chain uses TRBV2 and TRBJ1-5; 11 bases align to TRBD1. Per the germline V gene, CDR1 is SNHLY and CDR2 is FYNNEI. This CDR3 is 15 amino acids long. J was trimmed by 0 bases and V by 6 bases; bases with no gene match: 1. The CDR3 loop reads CASSGTGGSNQPQHF. DNA of the CDR3: TGTGCCAGCAGCGGGACAGGGGGTAGCAATCAGCCCCAGCATTTT.

J is TRBJ2-2 and V is TRBV7-9; 7 positions agree with TRBD1. The CDR3 is 14 amino acids. V was clipped by 6 bases and J by 5 bases; unmatched bases: 6. The germline CDR1 and CDR2 sequences are SEHNR and FQNEAQ (reference sequence). This CDR3 is CASRQTGITGELFF. DNA of the CDR3: TGTGCCAGCAGGCAGACAGGGATAACCGGGGAGCTGTTTTTT.

This sequence joins TRBV6-6 and TRBJ1-5; TRBD1 matches 8 bases. The CDR3 length is 15 residues. V shed 3 bases, J shed 5 bases, and the junction held 6 bases outside the gene matches. From germline, CDR1 is MNHNY and CDR2 SVGAGI (reference sequence). Here the CDR3 reads CASSYQGASDQPQHF. In DNA, the CDR3 is TGTGCCAGCAGTTATCAGGGGGCTTCGGATCAGCCCCAGCATTTT.

The chain is built from TRBV6-5 and TRBJ1-2; 8 bases are shared with TRBD1. The CDR3 has 14 amino acids. The germline V gene has CDR1 MNHEY and CDR2 SVGAGI. V shed 5 bases and J 4 bases; nucleotides not matched to a gene: 6. CDR3 bases: TGTGCCAGCAGTCCAAGACAGGGGAGCTATGGCTACACCTTC. Translated, it gives CASSPRQGSYGYTF.

The V call is TRBV7-2, the J call TRBJ1-2; TRBD1 aligns across 7 bases. The ends lost 3 bases at V and 7 bases at J; junction bases unmatched: 8. The CDR3 length is 14 residues. CDR1 and CDR2 (germline): SGHTA, FQGNSA. The CDR3 DNA reads TGTGCCAGCAGCTTGGACAGGTCCTCGATTGGCTACACCTTC. Its protein is CASSLDRSSIGYTF.

This chain joins TRBV7-2 and TRBJ2-5; D ambiguous. Trimming took 2 bases from V and 3 from J, leaving 13 bases between them. Germline values: CDR1 SGHTA, CDR2 FQGNSA. The CDR3 is 15 amino acids. The CDR3 coding sequence is TGTGCCAGCAGCTTACGGAGAGGTGCGGAAGAGACCCAGTACTTC. Its translation: CASSLRRGAEETQYF.

This sequence joins TRBV9 and TRBJ2-7; TRBD1 matches 9 bases. This CDR3 spans 15 amino acids. Looked up from germline, CDR1 is SGDLS and CDR2 is YYNGEE. V lost 0 bases, J lost 2 bases, and 3 bases stayed unmatched. Written as DNA, the CDR3 is TGTGCCAGCAGCGTAGCCGGACAGGGGACCTACGAGCAGTACTTC. This translates into CASSVAGQGTYEQYF.

This clone has just one count. The CDR3: CATSRDGRADSPLHF. The CDR3 region has the DNA TGTGCCACCAGCAGAGATGGCAGGGCTGATTCACCCCTCCACTTT. The chain combines TRBV15 with TRBJ1-6, with D maybe TRBD1 (5 bases). V shed 0 bases and J shed 8 bases, with 11 bases lying between them. The germline gives CDR1 LNHNV, CDR2 YYDKDF (reference sequence). This CDR3 is 15 amino acids long.

The V call is TRBV5-1, the J call TRBJ2-7, with a possible D match to TRBD1 (7 bases). V lost 4 bases, J lost 3 bases, and 11 bases lay in between. CDR3 size: 13 residues. Per germline, CDR1 SGHRS and CDR2 YFSETQ. The CDR3 reads CASSHRGGYEQYF. CDR3 coding DNA: TGCGCCAGCAGCCACAGGGGAGGCTACGAGCAGTACTTC.

This sequence joins TRBV1 and TRBJ2-3; the D segment call TRBD2 is taken from the table without a DNA check. TRBV1 is a known pseudogene. The CDR3 loop spans 18 amino acids. This CDR3 reads CTRMGLAGHTPYTDTQYF. As DNA, the CDR3 is TGCACCAGGATGGGACTAGCGGGGCACACCCCCTACACAGATACGCAGTATTTT.

The rearrangement joins TRBV7-8 to TRBJ2-5; D is possibly TRBD2 (5 bases). Germline CDR1 reads SGHVS; CDR2 reads FQNEAQ. This CDR3 comprises 13 residues. Trimming stripped 4 bases from V and 7 bases from J, with 13 bases between. CDR3 region: CASSSRTGGTQYF. The DNA for the CDR3 is TGTGCCAGCAGCTCCCGGACTGGAGGGACCCAGTACTTC.

The V gene is TRBV2, the J gene TRBJ1-1, with D possibly being TRBD1 (6 bases). This CDR3 has 14 residues. CDR1 is SNHLY, CDR2 FYNNEI, per germline. Trimming shortened V by 4 bases and J by 0 bases, and 9 bases separated the two germline ends. The CDR3 DNA is TGTGCCAGCAGTGGGGGACAATTGAACACTGAAGCTTTCTTT. It translates to CASSGGQLNTEAFF.

This chain joins TRBV6-1 and TRBJ2-7; TRBD1 aligns across 7 bases. This CDR3 spans 15 amino acids. From germline, CDR1 is MNHNS and CDR2 SASEGT. V lost 6 bases to trimming and J lost 5 bases; unmatched junction nucleotides: 13. CDR3 loop: CASRESPGTAHEQYF. The CDR3 nucleotides are TGTGCCAGCAGGGAGAGTCCCGGGACAGCCCACGAGCAGTACTTC.

This clone showed up just once. CDR3 sequence (DNA): TGTGCCAGCAGCCCACCGGGGGTGGGGGCAGATACGCAGTATTTT. Amino acids: CASSPPGVGADTQYF. The rearrangement uses TRBV2 and TRBJ2-3; the D gene is possibly TRBD2 (6 bases). The CDR3 is 15 amino acids. V shed 6 bases and J shed 4 bases, with 17 bases lying between them. Germline values: CDR1 SNHLY, CDR2 FYNNEI.

This rearrangement joins TRBV5-1 to TRBJ2-3; 8 nucleotides agree with TRBD2. The J segment lost 2 bases and the V segment lost 0 bases, leaving 8 bases of the junction unmatched. The germline CDR1 and CDR2 sequences are SGHRS and YFSETQ. The CDR3 spans 17 residues. CDR3 sequence (DNA): TGCGCCAGCAGCTTGGCCCGGGGGGGCCAGCCCACAGATACGCAGTATTTT. Its protein is CASSLARGGQPTDTQYF.

As DNA, the CDR3 is TGTGCCAGCAGCGACCGGTGGGACAGTAGCACAGATACGCAGTATTTT. It translates to CASSDRWDSSTDTQYF. The gene calls are TRBV7-9 and TRBJ2-3; 7 bases agree with TRBD1. In germline, CDR1 is SEHNR, CDR2 FQNEAQ (reference sequence). Losses at the gene ends were 5 bases for V and 0 bases for J; bases not matched to a gene: 8. The CDR3 has 16 residues.

J is TRBJ2-5 and V is TRBV18; 12 bases line up with TRBD2. Trimming removed 5 bases from V and 4 bases from J; junction bases left unmatched: 14. Germline values: CDR1 KGHSH, CDR2 LQKENI. CDR3 length: 18 residues. CDR3 DNA: TGTGCCAGCTCAGAGACTCCGGGACTAGCGGGCCGAAGAGAGACCCAGTACTTC. Translated, it gives CASSETPGLAGRRETQYF.

The rearrangement uses TRBV2 and TRBJ2-3; 8 bases line up with TRBD1. Germline trimming cut 4 bases from V and 4 bases from J; bases unmatched to any gene: 7. Germline CDR1 is SNHLY and CDR2 is FYNNEI. This CDR3 comprises 15 residues. The CDR3 DNA sequence: TGTGCCAGCAGTGGCCGGGGACAGGCTGCAGATACGCAGTATTTT. Its protein is CASSGRGQAADTQYF.

The chain joins TRBV27 to TRBJ1-6; 7 positions match TRBD1. The CDR3 contains 15 residues. Trimming cost V 6 bases and J 5 bases; bases outside gene matches: 7. Germline CDR1 is MNHEY and CDR2 is SMNVEV (reference sequence). The CDR3 nucleotides are TGTGCCAGCAGCAAGATCGGACAGGATAATTCACCCCTCCACTTT. This codes for CASSKIGQDNSPLHF.

The chain joins TRBV23-1 to TRBJ2-5; the match to TRBD1 covers 9 bases. TRBV23-1 is placed among ORFs of uncertain function. This CDR3 comprises 13 residues. V was clipped by 6 bases and J by 3 bases; unmatched bases: 2. CDR3: CASSGTGKETQYF. CDR3 coding DNA: TGCGCCAGCAGCGGGACAGGGAAAGAGACCCAGTACTTC.